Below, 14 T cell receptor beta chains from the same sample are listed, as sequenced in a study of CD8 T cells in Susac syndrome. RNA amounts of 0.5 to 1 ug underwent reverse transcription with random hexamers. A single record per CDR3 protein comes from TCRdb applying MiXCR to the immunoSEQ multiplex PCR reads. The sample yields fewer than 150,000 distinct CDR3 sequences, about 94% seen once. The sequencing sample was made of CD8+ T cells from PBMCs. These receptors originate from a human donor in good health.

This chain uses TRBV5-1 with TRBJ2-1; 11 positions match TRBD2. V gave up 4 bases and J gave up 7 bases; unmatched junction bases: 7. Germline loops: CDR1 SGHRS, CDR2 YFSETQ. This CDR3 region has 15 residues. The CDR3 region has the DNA TGCGCCAGCAGCCCGGTGGGACTAGCGGTGAATGAGCAGTTCTTC. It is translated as CASSPVGLAVNEQFF.

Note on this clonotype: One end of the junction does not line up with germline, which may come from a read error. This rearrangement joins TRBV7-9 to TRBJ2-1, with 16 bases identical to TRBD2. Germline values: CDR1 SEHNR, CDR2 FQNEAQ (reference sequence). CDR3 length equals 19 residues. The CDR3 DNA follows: TGTGCCAGCAGCTTAAGATTGGGACTAGCGGGAGGGCCCTACAGTGAGCAGTTCTTC. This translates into CASSLRLGLAGGPYSEQFF.

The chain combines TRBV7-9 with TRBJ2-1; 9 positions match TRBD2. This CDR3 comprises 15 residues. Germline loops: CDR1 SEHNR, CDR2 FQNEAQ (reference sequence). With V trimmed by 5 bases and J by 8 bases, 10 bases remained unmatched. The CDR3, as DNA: TGTGCCAGCAGCGCCCCGGGACTAGCTTTTGATGAGCAGTTCTTC. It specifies CASSAPGLAFDEQFF.

CDR3 nucleotides: TGTGCCAGCAGTTTTGTTAACACTGAAGCTTTCTTT. This codes for CASSFVNTEAFF. The V and J genes are TRBV28 and TRBJ1-1, with D unresolved. Germline CDR1 and CDR2: MDHEN and SYDVKM. There are 12 residues in the CDR3. The V end lost 3 bases, the J end lost 2 bases, and 4 bases lay between the germline ends.

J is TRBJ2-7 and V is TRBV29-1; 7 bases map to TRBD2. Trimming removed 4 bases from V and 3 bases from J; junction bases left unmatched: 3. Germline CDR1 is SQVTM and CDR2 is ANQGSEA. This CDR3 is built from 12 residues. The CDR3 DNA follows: TGCAGCGTTGTAGGGACTAACTACGAGCAGTACTTC. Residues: CSVVGTNYEQYF.

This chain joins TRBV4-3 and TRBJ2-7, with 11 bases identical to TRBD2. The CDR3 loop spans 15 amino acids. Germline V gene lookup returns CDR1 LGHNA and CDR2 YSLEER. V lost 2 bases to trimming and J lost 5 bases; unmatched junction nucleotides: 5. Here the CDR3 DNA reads TGCGCCAGCAGCCAATTAGCGGGAGGGCCCAACGAGCAGTACTTC. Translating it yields CASSQLAGGPNEQYF.

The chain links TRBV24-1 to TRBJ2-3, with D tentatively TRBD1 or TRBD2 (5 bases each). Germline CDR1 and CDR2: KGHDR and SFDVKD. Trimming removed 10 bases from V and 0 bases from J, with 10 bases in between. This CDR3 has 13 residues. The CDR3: CATRDESTDTQYF. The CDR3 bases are TGTGCCACAAGGGACGAGAGCACAGATACGCAGTATTTT.

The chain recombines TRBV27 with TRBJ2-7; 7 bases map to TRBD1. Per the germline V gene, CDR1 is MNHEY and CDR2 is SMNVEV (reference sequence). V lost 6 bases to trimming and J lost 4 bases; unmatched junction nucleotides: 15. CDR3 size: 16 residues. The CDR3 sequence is CASSHTTGYKGYEQYF. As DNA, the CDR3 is TGTGCCAGCAGCCACACGACAGGGTACAAAGGGTACGAGCAGTACTTC.

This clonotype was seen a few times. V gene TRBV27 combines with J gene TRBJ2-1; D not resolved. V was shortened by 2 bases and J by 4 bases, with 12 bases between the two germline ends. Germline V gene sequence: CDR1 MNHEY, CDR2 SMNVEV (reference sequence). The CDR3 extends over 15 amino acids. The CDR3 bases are TGTGCCAGCAGTTTAGGTGCAGATTCTTACAATGAGCAGTTCTTC. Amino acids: CASSLGADSYNEQFF.

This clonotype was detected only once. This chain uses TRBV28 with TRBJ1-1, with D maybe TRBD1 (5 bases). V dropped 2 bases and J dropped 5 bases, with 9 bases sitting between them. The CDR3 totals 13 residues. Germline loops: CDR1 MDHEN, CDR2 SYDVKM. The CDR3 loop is CASSLGQGTEAFF. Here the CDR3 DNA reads TGTGCCAGCAGTTTAGGGCAGGGAACTGAAGCTTTCTTT.

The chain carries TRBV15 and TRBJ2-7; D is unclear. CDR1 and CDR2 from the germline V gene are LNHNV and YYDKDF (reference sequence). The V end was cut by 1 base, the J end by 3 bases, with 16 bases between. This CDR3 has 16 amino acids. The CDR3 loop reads CATSRVFGHLLYEQYF. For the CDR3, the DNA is TGTGCCACCAGCAGAGTTTTCGGCCACCTTCTCTACGAGCAGTACTTC.

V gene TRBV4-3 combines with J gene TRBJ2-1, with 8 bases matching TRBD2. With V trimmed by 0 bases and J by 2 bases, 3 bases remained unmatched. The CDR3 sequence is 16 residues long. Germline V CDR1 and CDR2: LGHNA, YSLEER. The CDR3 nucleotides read TGCGCCAGCAGCCAAGACGGGGGGGCTCCCTACAATGAGCAGTTCTTC. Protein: CASSQDGGAPYNEQFF.

This CDR3 reads CTSSFTGTYNEQFF. The CDR3 region has the DNA TGCACCAGCAGCTTTACTGGAACCTACAATGAGCAGTTCTTC. The V gene is TRBV1, the J gene TRBJ2-1. TRBV1 is an annotated pseudogene. The CDR3 covers 14 residues.

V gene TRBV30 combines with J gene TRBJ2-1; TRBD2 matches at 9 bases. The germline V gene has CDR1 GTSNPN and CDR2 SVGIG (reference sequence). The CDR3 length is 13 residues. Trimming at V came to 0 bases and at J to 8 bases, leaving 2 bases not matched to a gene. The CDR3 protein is CAWSVLAGHEQFF. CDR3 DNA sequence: TGTGCCTGGAGTGTACTAGCGGGCCATGAGCAGTTCTTC. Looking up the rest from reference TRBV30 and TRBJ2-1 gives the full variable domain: SQTIHQWPATLVQPVGSPLSLECTVEGTSNPNLYWYRQAAGRGLQLLFYSVGIGQISSEVPQNLSASRPQDRQFILSSKKLLLSDSGFYLCAWSVLAGHEQFFGPGTRLTVL.